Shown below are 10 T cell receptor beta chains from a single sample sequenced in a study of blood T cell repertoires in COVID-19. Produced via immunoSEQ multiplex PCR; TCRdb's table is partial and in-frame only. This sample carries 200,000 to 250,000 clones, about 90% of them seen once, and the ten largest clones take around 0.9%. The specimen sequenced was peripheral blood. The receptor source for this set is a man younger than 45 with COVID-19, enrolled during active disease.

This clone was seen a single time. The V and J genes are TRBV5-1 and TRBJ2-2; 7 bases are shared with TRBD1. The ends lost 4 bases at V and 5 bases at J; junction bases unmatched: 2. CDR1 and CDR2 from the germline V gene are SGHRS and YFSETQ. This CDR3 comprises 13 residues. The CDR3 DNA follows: TGCGCCAGCAGCAGACAGGGAACCGGGGAGCTGTTTTTT. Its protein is CASSRQGTGELFF.

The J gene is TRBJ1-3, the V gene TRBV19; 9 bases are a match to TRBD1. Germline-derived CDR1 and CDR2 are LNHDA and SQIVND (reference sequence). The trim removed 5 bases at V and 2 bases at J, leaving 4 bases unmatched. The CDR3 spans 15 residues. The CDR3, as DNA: TGTGCCAGTAGTCCGTGGACAGGGGCTGGAAACACCATATATTTT. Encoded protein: CASSPWTGAGNTIYF.

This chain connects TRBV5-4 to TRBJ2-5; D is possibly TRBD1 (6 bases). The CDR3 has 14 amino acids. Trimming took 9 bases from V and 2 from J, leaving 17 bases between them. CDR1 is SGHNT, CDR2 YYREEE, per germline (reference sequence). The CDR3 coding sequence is TGTGCCACGAGACAGGAACCGATGCAAGAGACCCAGTACTTC. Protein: CATRQEPMQETQYF.

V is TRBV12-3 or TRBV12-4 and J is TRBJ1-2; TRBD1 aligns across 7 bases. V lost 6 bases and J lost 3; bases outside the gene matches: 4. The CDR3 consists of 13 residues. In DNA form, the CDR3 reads TGTGCCAGCAGGGGGGACAGTCACTATGGCTACACCTTC. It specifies CASRGDSHYGYTF.

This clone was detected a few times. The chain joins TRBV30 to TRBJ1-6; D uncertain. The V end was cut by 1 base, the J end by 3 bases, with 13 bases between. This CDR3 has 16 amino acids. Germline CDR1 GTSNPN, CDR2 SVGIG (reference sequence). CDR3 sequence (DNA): TGTGCCTGGAGTGGGCCGGCGACACTCTATAATTCACCCCTCCACTTT. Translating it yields CAWSGPATLYNSPLHF. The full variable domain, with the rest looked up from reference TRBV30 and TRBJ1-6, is SQTIHQWPATLVQPVGSPLSLECTVEGTSNPNLYWYRQAAGRGLQLLFYSVGIGQISSEVPQNLSASRPQDRQFILSSKKLLLSDSGFYLCAWSGPATLYNSPLHFGNGTRLTVT.

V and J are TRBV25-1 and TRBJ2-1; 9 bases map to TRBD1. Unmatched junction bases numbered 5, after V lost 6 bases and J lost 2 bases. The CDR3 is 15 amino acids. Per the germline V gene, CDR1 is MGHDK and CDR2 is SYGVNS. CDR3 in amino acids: CASRDRQGAYNEQFF. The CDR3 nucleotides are TGTGCCAGCAGGGACAGACAGGGGGCCTACAATGAGCAGTTCTTC.

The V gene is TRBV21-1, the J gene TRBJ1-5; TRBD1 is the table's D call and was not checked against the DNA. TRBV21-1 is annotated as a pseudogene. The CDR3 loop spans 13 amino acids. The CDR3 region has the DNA TGTGCCAGCAGACGAGGGGGACATCAGCCCCAGCATTTT. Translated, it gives CASRRGGHQPQHF.

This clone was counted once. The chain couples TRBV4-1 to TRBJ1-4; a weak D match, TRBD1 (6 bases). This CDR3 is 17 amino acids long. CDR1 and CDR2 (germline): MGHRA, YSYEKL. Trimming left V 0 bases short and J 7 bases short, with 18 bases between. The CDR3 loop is CASSQDPPTGPSEKLFF. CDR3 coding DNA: TGCGCCAGCAGCCAAGATCCCCCGACAGGACCTAGTGAAAAACTGTTTTTT.

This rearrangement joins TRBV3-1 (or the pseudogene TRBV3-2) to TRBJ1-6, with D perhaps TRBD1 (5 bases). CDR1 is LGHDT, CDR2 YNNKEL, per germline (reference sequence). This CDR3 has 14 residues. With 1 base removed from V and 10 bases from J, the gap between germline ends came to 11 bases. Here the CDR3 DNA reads TGTGCCAGCAGCCAAGGACAGAGCCAATCACCCCTCCACTTT. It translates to CASSQGQSQSPLHF.

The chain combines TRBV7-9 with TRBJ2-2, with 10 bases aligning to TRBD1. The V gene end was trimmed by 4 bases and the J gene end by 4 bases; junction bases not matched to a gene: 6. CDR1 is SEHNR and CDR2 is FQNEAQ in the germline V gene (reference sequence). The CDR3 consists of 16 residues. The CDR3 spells CASSSDRGLVTGELFF. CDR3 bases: TGTGCCAGCAGCTCCGACAGGGGGCTGGTCACCGGGGAGCTGTTTTTT.